This paragraph reports one T cell receptor (beta chain). This record comes from a study of regulatory T cells in long-lasting Graves disease. Noted time point: newly diagnosed GD, antithyroid drugs for less than 3 months. With RNA extracted from PBMCs as input, the TCR library was made. Arm-PCR with iRepertoire HTBI primers amplified the CDR3 regions for these TCR beta libraries. TCRdb reanalysed the multiplex PCR reads using MiXCR and keeps one entry per CDR3 protein. The data contain a few hundred thousand distinct CDR3 sequences, 15% to 20% of them seen just once; the ten biggest clones take up over 20%. These same data were also listed under a study on T cells in Graves' hyperthyroidism and ophthalmopathy. That paper states: First-round RT-PCR with HTBI primers amplified the TCR CDR3 region. In validation, the model predicted ophthalmopathy. These predictions came a median roughly six months before onset.

This TCR came from a woman between 18 and 29 years old with Graves disease. This specimen was peripheral blood mononuclear cells (PBMCs), taken at new diagnosis, from a patient treated with antithyroid drugs.

In DNA, the CDR3 is TGCAGCGTGGCGGACAGGGGCAATCAGCCCCAGCATTTT. Residues: CSVADRGNQPQHF. The rearrangement joins TRBV29-1 to TRBJ1-5; 8 bases are a match to TRBD1. CDR1 is SQVTM and CDR2 is ANQGSEA in the germline V gene. The CDR3 covers 13 residues. V dropped 6 bases and J dropped 2; count of bases not matched to a gene: 3.